This T cell receptor (beta chain) was identified during a study of blood T cell repertoires in COVID-19. In the authors' workflow: Amplification from reference gene primers served as the basis for estimated nucleated cell counts. Method: immunoSEQ multiplex PCR; TCRdb's copy keeps in-frame clones and lacks some. V and J calls and clone size are those listed in that table; D and trimming were worked out from the DNA. The repertoire holds tens of thousands of clones, roughly nine tenths seen once, with about 3.2% in the top ten. This CDR3 contains 15 residues. Germline V gives CDR1 LGHNA, CDR2 YNFKEQ. Trimming left V 2 bases short and J 7 bases short, with 14 bases between.

This TCR was sampled from a woman in her 70s with acute or convalescent COVID-19. The chain carries TRBV4-2 and TRBJ1-4; weak D call: TRBD1 (5 bases). Sequencing was performed on peripheral blood. The chain's CDR3 is CASSQWFTGREKLFF. For the CDR3, the DNA is TGTGCCAGCAGCCAATGGTTTACAGGTCGTGAAAAACTGTTTTTT.